The 16 T cell receptor beta chains given below trace back to one sample, sequenced in a study of blood T cell repertoires in COVID-19. TCRdb keeps only in-frame clones here, not all; method: immunoSEQ multiplex PCR. The sample gives a few hundred thousand clones, around 88% of which show up once; under 2.5% is in the top ten. Sequenced sample: PBMCs or T cells enriched from blood (not recorded which). All receptors come from a woman in her thirties or forties with acute COVID-19.

This clone is a singleton in its sample. This sequence joins TRBV4-3 and TRBJ2-7, with D possibly matching TRBD1 (6 bases). Trimming shortened V by 3 bases and J by 1 base, and 19 bases separated the two germline ends. The CDR3 spans 17 residues. The germline gives CDR1 LGHNA, CDR2 YSLEER. The chain's CDR3 is CASSQGVGGAVSYEQYF. In nucleotides, the CDR3 is TGCGCCAGCAGCCAGGGAGTAGGGGGAGCGGTTTCCTACGAGCAGTACTTC.

The chain joins TRBV6-6 to TRBJ1-1, with 11 bases lining up with TRBD1. CDR1 is MNHNY and CDR2 is SVGAGI in the germline V gene (reference sequence). Losses at the gene ends were 5 bases for V and 1 base for J; bases not matched to a gene: 12. The CDR3 runs 18 residues. The CDR3 sequence: CASSHRTGQGAPNTEAFF. In nucleotides, the CDR3 is TGTGCCAGCAGTCATCGAACTGGACAGGGGGCGCCGAACACTGAAGCTTTCTTT.

The chain carries TRBV30 and TRBJ1-1; D is ambiguous. The CDR3 extends over 12 amino acids. Trimming pared 3 bases from V and 1 base from J, leaving 6 bases between. Germline V lookup: CDR1 GTSNPN, CDR2 SVGIG (reference sequence). The CDR3 loop is CAWRRQNTEAFF. DNA for the CDR3: TGTGCCTGGAGGAGGCAGAACACTGAAGCTTTCTTT. Full variable domain (rest looked up from reference TRBV30 and TRBJ1-1): SQTIHQWPATLVQPVGSPLSLECTVEGTSNPNLYWYRQAAGRGLQLLFYSVGIGQISSEVPQNLSASRPQDRQFILSSKKLLLSDSGFYLCAWRRQNTEAFFGQGTRLTVV.

In its sample, this clone was seen once. V gene TRBV7-2 combines with J gene TRBJ1-3; no firm D call. The ends were cut back, 3 bases at V and 9 bases at J, with 15 bases in the middle. Per the germline V gene, CDR1 is SGHTA and CDR2 is FQGNSA. The CDR3 spans 14 residues. CDR3 in DNA: TGTGCCAGCAGCTTTCCGGGGAGTGGGAGCACCATATATTTT. It encodes CASSFPGSGSTIYF.

The CDR3 region has the DNA TGCGCCAGCAGCTGGCAGGGGCGAACGAACACCGGGGAGCTGTTTTTT. It yields the protein CASSWQGRTNTGELFF. This rearrangement joins TRBV5-1 to TRBJ2-2, with D possibly matching TRBD1 (6 bases). Between the trimmed V and J ends, which lost 3 bases and 0 bases, there was a span of 12 bases. CDR1 and CDR2 from the germline V gene are SGHRS and YFSETQ. The CDR3 has 16 residues.

The chain is built from TRBV5-4 and TRBJ2-5; 12 positions match TRBD2. This CDR3 is 18 amino acids long. CDR1 and CDR2 (germline): SGHNT, YYREEE (reference sequence). With 0 bases clipped from V and 7 bases from J, the junction kept 13 bases outside the gene matches. In DNA form, the CDR3 reads TGTGCCAGCAGCTTGGTTCTAGCGGGGGGGAATATTTTTAGGACCCAGTACTTC. The encoded protein is CASSLVLAGGNIFRTQYF.

This chain joins TRBV14 and TRBJ1-2, with unresolved D. Trimming removed 0 bases from V and 3 bases from J, with 8 bases in between. Germline assignment: CDR1 SGHDN and CDR2 FVKESK. The CDR3 contains 14 residues. The CDR3 protein is CASSQDSSYYGYTF. The CDR3 bases are TGTGCCAGCAGCCAAGATTCCAGTTACTATGGCTACACCTTC.

The rearrangement joins TRBV29-1 to TRBJ1-2; 9 nucleotides line up with TRBD1. Trimming cost V 7 bases and J 5 bases; bases outside gene matches: 11. Germline values: CDR1 SQVTM, CDR2 ANQGSEA. The length of the CDR3 is 14 residues. The CDR3 here is CSAIQGAGGYGYTF. The CDR3 DNA sequence: TGCAGCGCGATACAGGGGGCTGGAGGTTATGGCTACACCTTC.

V and J are TRBV28 and TRBJ1-3; 9 bases match TRBD1. CDR1 and CDR2 from the germline V gene are MDHEN and SYDVKM. The CDR3 has 14 residues. Trimming took 5 bases from V and 3 from J; bases not matched to a gene: 2. Here the CDR3 reads CASSMGQGGNTIYF. The CDR3 nucleotides are TGTGCCAGCAGTATGGGACAGGGTGGAAACACCATATATTTT.

This chain links TRBV4-3 with TRBJ1-4; 10 bases map to TRBD1. The CDR3 consists of 15 residues. Germline CDR1 and CDR2: LGHNA and YSLEER. Unmatched junction bases numbered 1, after V lost 1 base and J lost 5 bases. The CDR3 sequence is CASSQGGQGNEKLFF. CDR3 DNA sequence: TGCGCCAGCAGCCAAGGGGGACAGGGGAATGAAAAACTGTTTTTT.

The chain links TRBV12-3 or TRBV12-4 to TRBJ2-2; 9 positions match TRBD2. The CDR3 runs to 11 residues. Here the CDR3 reads CGSGGTGELFF. CDR3 sequence (DNA): TGTGGTAGCGGGGGCACCGGGGAGCTGTTTTTT.

For this clone: The sample has other DNA sequences that encode this CDR3 too. DNA of the CDR3: TGTGCCAGCAGCTTAGGGCCAGAGACCCAGTACTTC. Translated, it gives CASSLGPETQYF. This chain joins TRBV7-2 and TRBJ2-5; no definite D call. CDR1 is SGHTA, CDR2 FQGNSA, per germline. CDR3 length equals 12 residues. V was clipped by 1 base and J by 4 bases, with 4 bases between them.

In its sample, this clone was seen once. This sequence joins TRBV4-3 and TRBJ2-4; 11 bases align to TRBD2. Trimming at V came to 1 base and at J to 0 bases, leaving 2 bases not matched to a gene. CDR3 length: 17 amino acids. Per the germline V gene, CDR1 is LGHNA and CDR2 is YSLEER. CDR3 nucleotide sequence: TGCGCCAGCAGCCAAGCTAGCGGGGGGACAGCCAAAAACATTCAGTACTTC. It yields the protein CASSQASGGTAKNIQYF.

This clone has a single count. The rearrangement links TRBV18 to TRBJ2-3; 8 bases match TRBD2. V shed 2 bases, J shed 4 bases, and the junction held 5 bases outside the gene matches. This CDR3 spans 15 amino acids. The germline V gene encodes CDR1 KGHSH and CDR2 LQKENI. The CDR3 loop is CASSPGTSSADTQYF. The DNA of the CDR3 is TGTGCCAGCTCACCAGGGACTAGTAGCGCAGATACGCAGTATTTT. The variable domain in full, with the rest retrieved from reference TRBV18 and TRBJ2-3, is NAGVMQNPRHLVRRRGQEARLRCSPMKGHSHVYWYRQLPEEGLKFMVYLQKENIIDESGMPKERFSAEFPKEGPSILRIQQVVRGDSAAYFCASSPGTSSADTQYFGPGTRLTVL.

The rearrangement links TRBV19 to TRBJ2-7; TRBD1 might be the D (5 bases). Looked up from germline, CDR1 is LNHDA and CDR2 is SQIVND (reference sequence). The CDR3 loop spans 17 amino acids. The ends were cut back, 5 bases at V and 3 bases at J, with 23 bases in the middle. The CDR3 spells CASSSYPVGAGRYEQYF. As DNA, the CDR3 is TGTGCCAGTAGTTCCTACCCGGTAGGCGCAGGGCGCTACGAGCAGTACTTC.

The V gene is TRBV7-2, the J gene TRBJ2-4, with D unclear. Germline CDR1 and CDR2: SGHTA and FQGNSA. The CDR3 loop spans 14 amino acids. V was clipped by 2 bases and J by 3 bases, with 8 bases between them. This CDR3 is CASSLFIGKNIQYF. DNA for the CDR3: TGTGCCAGCAGCTTATTTATCGGCAAAAACATTCAGTACTTC. The full variable domain, completed using reference TRBV7-2 and TRBJ2-4, is GAGVSQSPSNKVTEKGKDVELRCDPISGHTALYWYRQSLGQGLEFLIYFQGNSAPDKSGLPSDRFSAERTGGSVSTLTIQRTQQEDSAVYLCASSLFIGKNIQYFGAGTRLSVL.